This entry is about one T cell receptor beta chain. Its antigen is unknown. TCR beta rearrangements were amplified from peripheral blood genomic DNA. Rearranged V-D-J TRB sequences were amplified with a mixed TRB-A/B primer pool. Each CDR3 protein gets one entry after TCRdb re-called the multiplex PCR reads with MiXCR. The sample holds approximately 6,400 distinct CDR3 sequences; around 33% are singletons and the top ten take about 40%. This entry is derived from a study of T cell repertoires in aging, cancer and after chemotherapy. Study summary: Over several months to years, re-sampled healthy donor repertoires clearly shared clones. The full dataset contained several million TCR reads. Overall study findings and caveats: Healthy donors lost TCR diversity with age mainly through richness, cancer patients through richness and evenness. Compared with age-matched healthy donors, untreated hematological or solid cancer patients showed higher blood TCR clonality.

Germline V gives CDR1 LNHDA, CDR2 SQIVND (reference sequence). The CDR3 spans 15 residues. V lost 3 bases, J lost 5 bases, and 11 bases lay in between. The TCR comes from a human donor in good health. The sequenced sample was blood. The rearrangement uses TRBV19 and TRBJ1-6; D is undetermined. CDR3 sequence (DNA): TGTGCCAGTAGTATCTCTCACGGGGATAATTCACCCCTCCACTTT. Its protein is CASSISHGDNSPLHF.